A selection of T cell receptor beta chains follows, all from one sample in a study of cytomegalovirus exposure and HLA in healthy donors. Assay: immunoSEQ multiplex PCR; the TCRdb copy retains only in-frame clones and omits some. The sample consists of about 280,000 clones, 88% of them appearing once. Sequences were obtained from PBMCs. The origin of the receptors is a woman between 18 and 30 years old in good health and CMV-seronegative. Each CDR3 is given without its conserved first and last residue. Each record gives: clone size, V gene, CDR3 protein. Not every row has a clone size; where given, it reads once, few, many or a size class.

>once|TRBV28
ASSLSGDYYEQY
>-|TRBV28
ASSSGQRFNQPQH
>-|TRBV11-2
ASSPLTRYNEQF
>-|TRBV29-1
SVEDPGNRPYEQY
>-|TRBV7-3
ASSLQAPGANVLT
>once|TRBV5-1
ASSLGSSSSGANVLT
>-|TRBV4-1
ASSHTGVVNTGELF
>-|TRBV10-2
ASSTGTSNSGANVLT
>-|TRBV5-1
ASSSGGLAGGEQY
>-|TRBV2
ASSWREGTLNEQF
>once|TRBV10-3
AIRDGTDHEQY
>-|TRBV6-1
ASSEIGTSGGPGTQY
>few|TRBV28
ASRADSPLH
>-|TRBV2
ASSEGDGGSLTK
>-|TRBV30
AWSVRSLASREQY
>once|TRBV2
ASRVDRISSYEQY
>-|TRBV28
ASSASYEQY
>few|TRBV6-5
ASSYSGTHYGYT
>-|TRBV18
ASSLLGTGVGEQY
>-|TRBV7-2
ASSLGGGTGETQY
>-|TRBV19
ASSPGLAGGADTQY
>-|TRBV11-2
ASSNRAVYEQY
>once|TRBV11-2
ASSLEAFRVGTGDPHEQY
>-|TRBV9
ASSVGSTYNEQF
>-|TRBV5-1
ASSFDRTASTDTQY
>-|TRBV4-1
ASSRPGTGATGELF
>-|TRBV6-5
ATRRGGTYEQY
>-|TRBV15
ATSTKGVYGYT
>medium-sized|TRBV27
ASGEGRRSEQY
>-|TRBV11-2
ASSPWDRGNSPLH
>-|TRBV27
ASSLDGGLYEQY
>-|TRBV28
ASSFPVIGQKPAYGYT
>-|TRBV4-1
ASSPTGLWEKLF
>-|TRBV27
ASSLRVAAETQY
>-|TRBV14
ASSQDRGLASPRTGELF
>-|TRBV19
ASIEQGLPQPQH
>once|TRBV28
ASSFWDRDSYEQY
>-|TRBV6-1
ASSAVQGKNRYEQY
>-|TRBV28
ASSSGWTSRTYEQY
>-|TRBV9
ASSVYGTINNEQF